The 14 T cell receptor beta chains below were found in one sample sequenced in a study of blood T cells in healthy people across ages (dated by TCRdb to the mid-2010s). The method was 5' RACE. The sequencer was an Illumina HiSeq 2500. The second PCR ran for about 6 to 12 cycles and used a J-beta primer mix along with a sample-barcoded 5' primer. TCRdb reran the public reads through fastp at Q25 and MiXCR, keeping productive beta chains. Every CDR3 protein is listed once, alongside the most common genes and DNA of its rows. This sample lists some 1.5 million distinct CDR3 sequences; roughly 43% were detected once. The ten largest account for under 5% of the sample. The source material was blood. These receptors were taken from a woman between 18 and 30 years old in good health.

This clonotype was observed a few times. The chain recombines TRBV6-6 with TRBJ2-2; a possible D gene is TRBD1 (5 bases). The germline CDR1 and CDR2 sequences are MNHNY and SVGAGI (reference sequence). CDR3 length equals 17 residues. Trimming shortened V by 2 bases and J by 0 bases, and 13 bases separated the two germline ends. In nucleotides, the CDR3 is TGTGCCAGCAGTTACCCAACAGGACGGACGAACACCGGGGAGCTGTTTTTT. Translated, it gives CASSYPTGRTNTGELFF.

This chain uses TRBV18 with TRBJ1-2; D gene ambiguous. V was trimmed by 3 bases and J by 5 bases, leaving 16 bases between them. This CDR3 contains 15 residues. Germline CDR1 is KGHSH and CDR2 is LQKENI. The CDR3 loop is CASSPDGSGRYGYTF. CDR3 DNA sequence: TGTGCCAGCTCACCCGACGGATCCGGGAGATATGGCTACACCTTC. The entire variable domain, with the rest obtained from reference TRBV18 and TRBJ1-2, is as follows: NAGVMQNPRHLVRRRGQEARLRCSPMKGHSHVYWYRQLPEEGLKFMVYLQKENIIDESGMPKERFSAEFPKEGPSILRIQQVVRGDSAAYFCASSPDGSGRYGYTFGSGTRLTVV.

This clonotype was found a few times. The chain uses TRBV27 and TRBJ1-2, with D perhaps TRBD1 (5 bases). Trimming left V 4 bases short and J 4 bases short, with 10 bases between. The germline CDR1 and CDR2 sequences are MNHEY and SMNVEV (reference sequence). The CDR3 spans 13 residues. The CDR3 bases are TGTGCCAGCAGTTGGGGCCGGGGCTATGGCTACACCTTC. Protein: CASSWGRGYGYTF.

A few counts support this clonotype. This chain links TRBV7-2 with TRBJ2-7, with D possibly called TRBD1 or TRBD2 (5 bases each). V shed 1 base and J shed 4 bases, with 11 bases lying between them. This CDR3 comprises 14 residues. CDR1 SGHTA and CDR2 FQGNSA come from the germline V gene. CDR3: CASSLDRRLYEQYF. CDR3 bases: TGTGCCAGCAGCTTAGACAGGAGGCTGTACGAGCAGTACTTC.

This sequence joins TRBV27 and TRBJ2-1; TRBD2 agrees at 9 bases. V lost 6 bases and J lost 4; bases outside the gene matches: 13. The CDR3 loop spans 17 amino acids. Germline CDR1 reads MNHEY; CDR2 reads SMNVEV (reference sequence). CDR3 DNA sequence: TGTGCCAGCAGCCCAACGCTCAGCGGGGGGACATACAATGAGCAGTTCTTC. Its protein is CASSPTLSGGTYNEQFF.

The sample holds a few counts of this clonotype. The chain has TRBV2 and TRBJ2-1, with D possibly TRBD2 on 5 matching bases. Deletions cut 6 bases from V and 6 bases from J, with 18 bases between. Germline V gives CDR1 SNHLY, CDR2 FYNNEI. There are 15 residues in the CDR3. CDR3 sequence reads: CASSVRLTHFNEQFF. The CDR3 region has the DNA TGTGCCAGCAGCGTGAGACTAACACATTTCAATGAGCAGTTCTTC.

This clonotype was recorded a few times. The chain's CDR3 is CAISESPVNYGYTF. The CDR3, as DNA: TGTGCCATCAGTGAGTCCCCGGTTAACTATGGCTACACCTTC. The rearrangement joins TRBV10-3 to TRBJ1-2; D gene uncertain. The germline CDR1 and CDR2 sequences are ENHRY and SYGVKD. Trimming stripped 0 bases from V and 1 base from J, with 6 bases between. This CDR3 comprises 14 residues.

The V and J genes are TRBV12-3 or TRBV12-4 and TRBJ2-2, with 14 nucleotides matching TRBD2. V gave up 5 bases and J gave up 1 base; unmatched junction bases: 3. This CDR3 spans 17 amino acids. The chain's CDR3 is CASSPGLAGENTGELFF. The DNA of the CDR3 is TGTGCCAGCAGTCCGGGACTAGCGGGGGAGAACACCGGGGAGCTGTTTTTT.

This clonotype has just a few counts. The chain uses TRBV20-1 and TRBJ1-1; tentatively, D is TRBD1 (6 bases). The germline V gene has CDR1 DFQATT and CDR2 SNEGSKA (reference sequence). Trimming shortened V by 1 base and J by 2 bases, and 11 bases separated the two germline ends. The CDR3 length is 14 residues. CDR3 in amino acids: CSARASGQNTEAFF. CDR3 DNA: TGCAGTGCTAGAGCTTCGGGACAAAACACTGAAGCTTTCTTT.

The J gene is TRBJ1-5, the V gene TRBV7-2; D is unclear. The CDR3 has 16 amino acids. Germline CDR1 is SGHTA and CDR2 is FQGNSA. Trimming left V 2 bases short and J 0 bases short, with 11 bases between. In DNA form, the CDR3 reads TGTGCCAGCAGCTTAAGGGCAGTTTATAGCAATCAGCCCCAGCATTTT. It codes for CASSLRAVYSNQPQHF.

This chain uses TRBV5-6 with TRBJ2-3; a weak D match, TRBD2 (5 bases). The CDR3 runs 18 residues. Germline-derived CDR1 and CDR2 are SGHDT and YYEEEE. Trimming cost V 3 bases and J 3 bases, with 23 bases left between them. The CDR3 coding sequence is TGTGCCAGCAGCTCAAAGCAGACCGGACTGAGGATAACAGATACGCAGTATTTT. Protein product: CASSSKQTGLRITDTQYF.

In its sample, this clonotype was seen a few times. The chain is built from TRBV6-1 and TRBJ2-1; weak D call: TRBD1 (6 bases). Trimming left V 2 bases short and J 6 bases short, with 17 bases between. The germline V gene has CDR1 MNHNS and CDR2 SASEGT. This CDR3 region has 16 residues. CDR3 in amino acids: CASSEPQGPWGNEQFF. CDR3 nucleotides: TGTGCCAGCAGTGAACCACAGGGTCCCTGGGGCAATGAGCAGTTCTTC.

This clonotype was picked up a small number of times. This chain uses TRBV20-1 with TRBJ1-6; D not certain. Per germline, CDR1 DFQATT and CDR2 SNEGSKA (reference sequence). The CDR3 consists of 16 residues. Trimming pared 3 bases from V and 7 bases from J, leaving 19 bases between. The CDR3 here is CSARRELGLRNSPLHF. The DNA for the CDR3 is TGCAGTGCTAGGCGGGAACTCGGCCTAAGGAATTCACCCCTCCACTTT.

About this clonotype: A read error may account for a junction end that differs from germline. The chain recombines TRBV7-9 with TRBJ2-1; 14 nucleotides line up with TRBD2. Germline lookup yields CDR1 SEHNR and CDR2 FQNEAQ (reference sequence). The CDR3 is made up of 15 amino acids. CDR3 sequence reads: CASNARTSGRNGQFF. CDR3 DNA sequence: TGTGCCAGCAACGCCCGGACTAGCGGGAGGAATGGGCAGTTCTTC.